The entry that follows covers one T cell receptor beta chain sequence. Profiling relied on immunoSEQ multiplex PCR, and the TCRdb table lists in-frame clones only, not all of them. The sample yields about 85,000 clones, roughly four fifths seen once. This sample stems from a study of blood T cell repertoires in COVID-19. On the study more broadly: Sources were T cells, B-cell-depleted T cells, or PBMCs; the material itself was cDNA or gDNA.

V was clipped by 2 bases and J by 2 bases, with 9 bases between them. This CDR3 comprises 14 residues. Germline-derived CDR1 and CDR2 are ENHRY and SYGVKD. The sequencing sample was made of peripheral blood. The chain is built from TRBV10-3 and TRBJ1-2, with a weak D call TRBD1 (5 bases). This TCR derives from a man in his 60s with acute or convalescent COVID-19. DNA of the CDR3: TGTGCCATCAGTGAGGCTGGGGCCAACTATGGCTACACCTTC. Its translation: CAISEAGANYGYTF.